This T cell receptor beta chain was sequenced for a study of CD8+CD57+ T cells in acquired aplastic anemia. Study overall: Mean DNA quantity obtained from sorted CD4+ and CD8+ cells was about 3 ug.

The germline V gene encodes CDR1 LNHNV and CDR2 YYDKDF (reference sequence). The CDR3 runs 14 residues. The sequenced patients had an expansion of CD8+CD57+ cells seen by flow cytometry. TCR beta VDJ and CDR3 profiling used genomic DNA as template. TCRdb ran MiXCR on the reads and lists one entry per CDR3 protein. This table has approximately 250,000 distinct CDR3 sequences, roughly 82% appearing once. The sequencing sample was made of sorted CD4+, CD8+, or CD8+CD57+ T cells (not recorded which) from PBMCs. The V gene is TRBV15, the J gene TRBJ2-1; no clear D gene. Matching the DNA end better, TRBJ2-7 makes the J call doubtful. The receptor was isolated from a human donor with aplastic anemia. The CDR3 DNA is TGTGCCACCAGCAGAGGCACCGAGCCCGAGACGCAGTACTTC. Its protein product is CATSRGTEPETQYF.